This T cell receptor beta chain was found in a study of graft-versus-host responses after intestinal transplantation. Study context: Each recipient received anti-thymocyte globulin induction, then tacrolimus and steroids for two to three years.

This clone qualifies as medium-sized. Responders (roughly 200,000, CFSE-labeled) met roughly 200,000 stimulators that were irradiated and violet-dye-labeled. Sorting of proliferating CFSE-low CD3+CD4+ and CD3+CD8+ responders took place after the reaction. From germline, CDR1 is MGHRA and CDR2 YSYEKL. The CDR3 extends over 17 amino acids. Trimming took off 0 bases at V and 0 bases at J, with 13 bases between the two ends. The repertoire was sequenced with immunoSEQ multiplex PCR; TCRdb's copy has only in-frame clones and lacks some. The sample holds 3,500 to 4,000 clones, around 43% seen once. The rearrangement uses TRBV4-1 and TRBJ2-3; D unresolved. This specimen was alloreactive CD8+ T cells from a mixed lymphocyte reaction culture, taken before transplantation. Regarding subset: CFSE-low proliferating T cells sorted from roughly 6-day pre-transplant mixed lymphocyte reaction (GvH or HvG direction). The TCR comes from a human patient who was an organ donor for intestinal transplantation. CDR3 nucleotides: TGCGCCAGCAGCCAAGAAAACGCCGGTACTAGCACAGATACGCAGTATTTT. It yields the protein CASSQENAGTSTDTQYF.